This record looks at one TCR beta chain sequence and its context. This sample was included in a study of blood T cell repertoires in COVID-19. In the authors' methods: Estimation of nucleated cell counts relied on the amplification of reference gene primers. Using immunoSEQ multiplex PCR, the repertoire was profiled, and TCRdb retains in-frame clones only, with some absent. V and J calls and clone size follow that table, whereas D and trimming were derived from the DNA. Seen here are more than 200,000 clones, 65% to 85% observed once, and the top ten hold approximately 4.6%. The CDR3 consists of 14 residues.

The chain recombines TRBV12-1 with TRBJ2-5; whether TRBD2, the table's D call, matches the DNA was not checked. TRBV12-1 is listed as a pseudogene. The sequence was obtained from a man aged 25 to 40 with acute COVID-19. The sequenced sample was PBMCs or T cells enriched from blood (not recorded which). CDR3 in DNA: TGTGCCAGCAGCTTTTGGCTAGAAATAGAGACCCAGTACTTC. This translates into CASSFWLEIETQYF.